These T cell receptor beta chains were read from a single sample in a study of blood T cell repertoires in COVID-19. Using immunoSEQ multiplex PCR, the repertoire was profiled, and TCRdb retains in-frame clones only, with some absent. The sample shows about 130,000 clones, around nine tenths of them seen only once. Sequencing input: PBMCs or T cells enriched from blood (not recorded which). The receptors here all came from a woman aged 45 to 65 who had recovered from COVID-19. CDR3s include the opening cysteine and the closing phenylalanine or tryptophan. D genes are given only for firm matches.

D	V	J	CDR3	DNA
TRBD1	TRBV7-9	TRBJ2-2	CASSLGTGFTGELFF	TGTGCCAGCAGCTTAGGGACAGGGTTCACCGGGGAGCTGTTTTTT
NA	TRBV4-3	TRBJ1-2	CASSQTRPGRNYGYTF	TGCGCCAGCAGCCAAACGAGGCCAGGGCGAAACTATGGCTACACCTTC
NA	TRBV11-2	TRBJ1-6	CASGHNNSPLHF	TGTGCGAGCGGACATAATAATTCACCCCTCCACTTT
TRBD2	TRBV9	TRBJ2-2	CASSAGTSRAGELFF	TGTGCCAGCAGCGCTGGGACTAGCAGGGCCGGGGAGCTGTTTTTT
TRBD1	TRBV6-5	TRBJ2-1	CASSYLGQGYNEQFF	TGTGCCAGCAGTTACTTGGGACAGGGGTACAATGAGCAGTTCTTC
TRBD2	TRBV18	TRBJ2-1	CASSPPGLAGGRDEQFF	TGTGCCAGCTCACCACCGGGGCTAGCGGGGGGGCGCGATGAGCAGTTCTTC
NA	TRBV7-2	TRBJ1-5	CASSSAVDQPQHF	TGTGCCAGCAGCTCGGCGGTGGATCAGCCCCAGCATTTT
NA	TRBV27	TRBJ2-7	CASSLFYSTGEQYF	TGTGCCAGCAGTTTGTTTTACAGTACGGGGGAGCAGTACTTC
NA	TRBV2	TRBJ1-2	CASTGDSPNYGYTF	TGTGCCAGCACTGGAGACAGTCCTAACTATGGCTACACCTTC
NA	TRBV7-9	TRBJ2-2	CASSPRMDRHTNTGELFF	TGTGCCAGCAGCCCGAGGATGGACAGACACACGAACACCGGGGAGCTGTTTTTT
NA	TRBV6-4	TRBJ1-5	CASSDPAHSQPQHF	TGTGCCAGCAGTGACCCCGCCCATAGTCAGCCCCAGCATTTT
TRBD2	TRBV9	TRBJ2-3	CASSPPAGGLGTDTQYF	TGTGCCAGCAGCCCCCCAGCGGGGGGCCTGGGCACAGATACGCAGTATTTT
NA	TRBV4-1	TRBJ1-5	CASSQSVYRDQPQHF	TGCGCCAGCAGCCAGTCGGTCTACCGAGATCAGCCCCAGCATTTT
TRBD1	TRBV6-2/TRBV6-3	TRBJ1-1	CASSPLRTGLNTEAFF	TGTGCCAGCAGCCCTCTCCGGACAGGGCTGAACACTGAAGCTTTCTTT